The 7 T cell receptor beta chains in this list originate from one sample, sequenced in a study of cytomegalovirus exposure and HLA in healthy donors. The PCR contained 60 Vbeta and 13 Jbeta primers. Sequenced by immunoSEQ multiplex PCR; TCRdb stores in-frame clones only, minus some. The profile shows 85,000 to 100,000 clones, around 80% of them singletons. The material sequenced was PBMCs. These receptors all come from a human donor in good health.

CDR3 loop: CASSLRRRENTEAFF. Written as DNA, the CDR3 is TGTGCCAGCAGTTTAAGGCGCAGGGAGAACACTGAAGCTTTCTTT. The chain carries TRBV27 and TRBJ1-1; TRBD1 might be the D (5 bases). The CDR3 sequence is 15 residues long. Germline V gene lookup returns CDR1 MNHEY and CDR2 SMNVEV (reference sequence). The ends were cut back, 2 bases at V and 1 base at J, with 11 bases in the middle.

The chain employs TRBV6-5 and TRBJ2-3; no clear D gene. The germline CDR1 and CDR2 sequences are MNHEY and SVGAGI. This CDR3 contains 15 residues. The germline V and J ends were trimmed by 0 bases and 0 bases, with 7 bases remaining between them. As DNA, the CDR3 is TGTGCCAGCAGTTACTCGGCACAAAGCACAGATACGCAGTATTTT. Its protein product is CASSYSAQSTDTQYF.

This clone was seen a handful of times. The chain recombines TRBV5-1 with TRBJ1-5, with a possible D match to TRBD1 (5 bases). Trimming left V 0 bases short and J 6 bases short, with 16 bases between. CDR1 SGHRS and CDR2 YFSETQ come from the germline V gene. The CDR3 sequence is 16 residues long. CDR3 protein: CASSLEAGGSLQPQHF. The CDR3 DNA sequence: TGCGCCAGCAGCTTGGAGGCGGGGGGATCGCTTCAGCCCCAGCATTTT.

The chain has TRBV4-1 and TRBJ1-5; D gene ambiguous. The length of the CDR3 is 15 residues. The germline CDR1 and CDR2 sequences are MGHRA and YSYEKL. The germline V and J ends were trimmed by 4 bases and 2 bases, with 12 bases remaining between them. CDR3: CASSPRELGNQPQHF. The CDR3 nucleotides are TGCGCCAGCAGCCCGAGGGAACTGGGCAATCAGCCCCAGCATTTT.

V and J are TRBV4-3 and TRBJ2-7; TRBD1 is a possible D gene (5 bases). The CDR3 consists of 16 residues. The ends were cut back, 1 base at V and 0 bases at J, with 13 bases in the middle. Germline CDR1 LGHNA, CDR2 YSLEER. CDR3 DNA sequence: TGCGCCAGCAGCCAAGGTTTAGACAGTTACTCCTACGAGCAGTACTTC. Its translation is CASSQGLDSYSYEQYF.

CDR3 amino acids: CASSETQGPPSGYTF. The CDR3 DNA follows: TGTGCCAGCAGTGAGACTCAGGGGCCGCCTTCCGGCTACACCTTC. The V and J genes are TRBV2 and TRBJ1-2; possible D gene TRBD1, 6 bases. The length of the CDR3 is 15 residues. V was clipped by 3 bases and J by 8 bases, with 19 bases between them. Germline loops: CDR1 SNHLY, CDR2 FYNNEI.

V gene TRBV7-2 combines with J gene TRBJ1-3; tentative D call: TRBD1 (5 bases). Trimming removed 1 base at V and 1 base at J, with 11 bases between. This CDR3 is 16 amino acids long. Germline loops: CDR1 SGHTA, CDR2 FQGNSA. The CDR3 here is CASSLEQSGSGNTIYF. CDR3 DNA sequence: TGTGCCAGCAGCTTAGAGCAGTCAGGGTCTGGAAACACCATATATTTT.